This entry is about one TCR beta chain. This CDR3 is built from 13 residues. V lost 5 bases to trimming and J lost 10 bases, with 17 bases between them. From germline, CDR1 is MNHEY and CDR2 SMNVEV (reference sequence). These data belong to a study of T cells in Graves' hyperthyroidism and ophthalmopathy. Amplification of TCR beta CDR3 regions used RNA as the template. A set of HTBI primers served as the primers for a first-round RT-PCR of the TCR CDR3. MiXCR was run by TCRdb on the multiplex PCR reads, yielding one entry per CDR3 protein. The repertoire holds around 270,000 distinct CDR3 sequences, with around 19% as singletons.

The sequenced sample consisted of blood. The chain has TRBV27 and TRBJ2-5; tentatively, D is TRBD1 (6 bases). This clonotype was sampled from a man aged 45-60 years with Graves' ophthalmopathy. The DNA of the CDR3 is TGTGCCAGCAGTGTCACAGGGACGCGGGTCCAGTACTTC. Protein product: CASSVTGTRVQYF.